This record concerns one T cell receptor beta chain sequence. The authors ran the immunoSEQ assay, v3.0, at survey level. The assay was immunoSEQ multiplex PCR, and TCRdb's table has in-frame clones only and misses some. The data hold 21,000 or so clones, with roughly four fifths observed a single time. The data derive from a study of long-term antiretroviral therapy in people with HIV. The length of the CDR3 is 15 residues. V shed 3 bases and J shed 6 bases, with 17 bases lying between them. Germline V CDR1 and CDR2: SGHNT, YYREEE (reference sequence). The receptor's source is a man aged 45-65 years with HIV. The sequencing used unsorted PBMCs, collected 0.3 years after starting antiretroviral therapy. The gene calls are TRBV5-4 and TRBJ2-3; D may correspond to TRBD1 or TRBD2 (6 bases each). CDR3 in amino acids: CASSSNWGARDTQYF. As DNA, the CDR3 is TGTGCCAGCAGCTCAAACTGGGGGGCGCGGGATACGCAGTATTTT.